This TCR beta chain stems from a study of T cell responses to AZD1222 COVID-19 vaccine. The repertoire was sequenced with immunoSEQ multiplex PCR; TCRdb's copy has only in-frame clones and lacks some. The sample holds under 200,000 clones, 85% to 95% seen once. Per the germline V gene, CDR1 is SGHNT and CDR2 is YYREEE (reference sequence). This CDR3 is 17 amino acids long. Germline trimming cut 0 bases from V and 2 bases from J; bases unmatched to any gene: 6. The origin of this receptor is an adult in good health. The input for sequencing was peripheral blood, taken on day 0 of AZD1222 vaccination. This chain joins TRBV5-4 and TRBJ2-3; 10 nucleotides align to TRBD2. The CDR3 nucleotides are TGTGCCAGCAGCTTGGCGGCTAGCGGGAGACCCACAGATACGCAGTATTTT. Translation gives CASSLAASGRPTDTQYF.